Listed below are T cell receptor beta chains from one sample, sequenced in a study of shared clonotypes between healthy human individuals. Profiling relied on immunoSEQ multiplex PCR, and the TCRdb table lists in-frame clones only, not all of them. Of 2 million to 3 million clones listed, more than 85% are singletons. The sample was naive CD4+ T cells from PBMCs. All receptors come from a man younger than 35 in good health. Some clones in this sample may be carry-over from other donors' samples. Each CDR3 is given with its conserved first and last residue. The order of the fields is D gene, CDR3 length, clone size, V gene, J gene, CDR3 protein, CDR3 DNA. A D gene is named only where the DNA matches it firmly. Size values are once, few and many counts, or a class for expanded clones, and some rows have none.

d_gene: TRBD1
len: 14
abundance: NA
v_gene: TRBV4-1
j_gene: TRBJ2-7
CDR3aa: CASSQYRGPYEQYF
CDR3nt: TGCGCCAGCAGCCAATACAGGGGGCCGTACGAGCAGTACTTC

d_gene: NA
len: 14
abundance: NA
v_gene: TRBV18
j_gene: TRBJ2-7
CDR3aa: CASSPGQGAYEQYF
CDR3nt: TGTGCCAGCTCACCAGGGCAGGGAGCCTACGAGCAGTACTTC

d_gene: TRBD2
len: 15
abundance: NA
v_gene: TRBV5-1
j_gene: TRBJ2-3
CDR3aa: CASSPGLADTDTQYF
CDR3nt: TGCGCCAGCAGCCCCGGACTAGCGGATACAGATACGCAGTATTTT

d_gene: TRBD1
len: 14
abundance: NA
v_gene: TRBV25-1
j_gene: TRBJ2-7
CDR3aa: CASRPQTGDYEQYF
CDR3nt: TGTGCCAGCAGACCCCAAACAGGGGACTACGAGCAGTACTTC

d_gene: TRBD1
len: 16
abundance: few
v_gene: TRBV28
j_gene: TRBJ1-3
CDR3aa: CASSYMGTESGNTIYF
CDR3nt: TGTGCCAGCAGCTATATGGGGACAGAATCTGGAAACACCATATATTTT

d_gene: TRBD1
len: 13
abundance: NA
v_gene: TRBV18
j_gene: TRBJ1-1
CDR3aa: CASSPQQGTEAFF
CDR3nt: TGTGCCAGCTCACCGCAACAGGGGACTGAAGCTTTCTTT

d_gene: TRBD1
len: 14
abundance: NA
v_gene: TRBV5-4
j_gene: TRBJ2-4
CDR3aa: CASTPDRAGNIQYF
CDR3nt: TGTGCCAGCACCCCGGACAGGGCCGGAAACATTCAGTACTTC

d_gene: TRBD2
len: 15
abundance: NA
v_gene: TRBV6-1
j_gene: TRBJ2-7
CDR3aa: CASSEGAGLYYEQYF
CDR3nt: TGTGCCAGCAGTGAAGGAGCGGGGCTTTACTACGAGCAGTACTTC

d_gene: NA
len: 13
abundance: NA
v_gene: TRBV7-9
j_gene: TRBJ2-1
CDR3aa: CASSLGLYNEQFF
CDR3nt: TGTGCCAGCAGCTTAGGTCTGTACAATGAGCAGTTCTTC

d_gene: TRBD1
len: 14
abundance: NA
v_gene: TRBV6-5
j_gene: TRBJ2-7
CDR3aa: CASSYLTGVKEQYF
CDR3nt: TGTGCCAGCAGTTACTTGACAGGGGTGAAGGAGCAGTACTTC

d_gene: TRBD2
len: 15
abundance: once
v_gene: TRBV19
j_gene: TRBJ2-1
CDR3aa: CASSINSGRHNEQFF
CDR3nt: TGTGCCAGTAGTATTAATAGCGGGAGGCACAATGAGCAGTTCTTC

d_gene: TRBD1
len: 18
abundance: NA
v_gene: TRBV5-6
j_gene: TRBJ1-4
CDR3aa: CASSFGSGGWSTNEKLFF
CDR3nt: TGTGCCAGCAGCTTCGGATCAGGGGGCTGGTCAACTAATGAAAAACTGTTTTTT

d_gene: NA
len: 11
abundance: NA
v_gene: TRBV30
j_gene: TRBJ2-1
CDR3aa: CAWTTTNVQFF
CDR3nt: TGTGCCTGGACGACTACAAACGTGCAGTTCTTC

d_gene: NA
len: 15
abundance: once
v_gene: TRBV19
j_gene: TRBJ1-5
CDR3aa: CASSIGTATNQPQHF
CDR3nt: TGTGCCAGTAGTATAGGGACAGCTACAAATCAGCCCCAGCATTTT

d_gene: NA
len: 12
abundance: NA
v_gene: TRBV19
j_gene: TRBJ2-5
CDR3aa: CASSTGLETQYF
CDR3nt: TGTGCCAGTAGCACGGGATTGGAGACCCAGTACTTC

d_gene: NA
len: 13
abundance: NA
v_gene: TRBV7-9
j_gene: TRBJ2-7
CDR3aa: CASSTSFDYEQYF
CDR3nt: TGTGCCAGCAGCACCTCATTTGACTACGAGCAGTACTTC

d_gene: NA
len: 16
abundance: NA
v_gene: TRBV7-8
j_gene: TRBJ2-3
CDR3aa: CASSATGWGSTDTQYF
CDR3nt: TGTGCCAGCAGCGCGACAGGTTGGGGGAGCACAGATACGCAGTATTTT

d_gene: NA
len: 15
abundance: NA
v_gene: TRBV7-9
j_gene: TRBJ2-3
CDR3aa: CASSFSTGPTDTQYF
CDR3nt: TGTGCCAGCAGCTTCTCGACTGGTCCCACAGATACGCAGTATTTT

d_gene: NA
len: 13
abundance: NA
v_gene: TRBV6-1
j_gene: TRBJ1-2
CDR3aa: CASSEASGRGYTF
CDR3nt: TGTGCCAGCAGTGAAGCTTCCGGTCGTGGCTACACCTTC

d_gene: TRBD1
len: 14
abundance: NA
v_gene: TRBV6-1
j_gene: TRBJ1-2
CDR3aa: CASSEADRGYGYTF
CDR3nt: TGTGCCAGCAGTGAAGCCGACAGGGGCTATGGCTACACCTTC

d_gene: NA
len: 13
abundance: once
v_gene: TRBV19
j_gene: TRBJ2-7
CDR3aa: CASSIGISYEQYF
CDR3nt: TGTGCCAGTAGTATCGGCATCTCCTACGAGCAGTACTTC

d_gene: TRBD1
len: 15
abundance: NA
v_gene: TRBV5-4
j_gene: TRBJ2-7
CDR3aa: CASSLGGQISYEQYF
CDR3nt: TGTGCCAGCAGCTTAGGGGGCCAGATCTCCTACGAGCAGTACTTC

d_gene: NA
len: 14
abundance: NA
v_gene: TRBV5-1
j_gene: TRBJ1-4
CDR3aa: CASSSDGLNEKLFF
CDR3nt: TGCGCCAGCAGCTCGGACGGACTTAATGAAAAACTGTTTTTT

d_gene: NA
len: 16
abundance: NA
v_gene: TRBV27
j_gene: TRBJ2-5
CDR3aa: CASSLYPAAYQETQYF
CDR3nt: TGTGCCAGCAGTTTATATCCAGCGGCTTACCAAGAGACCCAGTACTTC

d_gene: TRBD2
len: 16
abundance: NA
v_gene: TRBV5-1
j_gene: TRBJ2-3
CDR3aa: CASRLFPSGSADTQYF
CDR3nt: TGCGCCAGCAGGTTATTCCCTAGCGGGAGTGCAGATACGCAGTATTTT

d_gene: TRBD1
len: 16
abundance: NA
v_gene: TRBV28
j_gene: TRBJ1-2
CDR3aa: CASSFFLPGQGGGYTF
CDR3nt: TGTGCCAGCAGTTTTTTCCTCCCGGGACAGGGAGGCGGCTACACCTTC

d_gene: NA
len: 16
abundance: NA
v_gene: TRBV5-4
j_gene: TRBJ2-3
CDR3aa: CASSTPGTRSTDTQYF
CDR3nt: TGTGCCAGCAGCACCCCCGGGACAAGATCCACAGATACGCAGTATTTT

d_gene: TRBD2
len: 15
abundance: NA
v_gene: TRBV5-4
j_gene: TRBJ2-1
CDR3aa: CASSPTGTSGGEQFF
CDR3nt: TGTGCCAGCAGCCCGACGGGGACTAGCGGAGGTGAGCAGTTCTTC

d_gene: TRBD2
len: 15
abundance: NA
v_gene: TRBV5-3
j_gene: TRBJ2-7
CDR3aa: CARSQHLADSYEQYF
CDR3nt: TGTGCCAGAAGCCAACACCTAGCGGACTCCTACGAGCAGTACTTC

d_gene: TRBD2
len: 15
abundance: NA
v_gene: TRBV2
j_gene: TRBJ2-7
CDR3aa: CASIFAGLAGSEQYF
CDR3nt: TGTGCCAGCATTTTCGCGGGACTAGCGGGAAGCGAGCAGTACTTC

d_gene: NA
len: 17
abundance: NA
v_gene: TRBV7-7
j_gene: TRBJ2-6
CDR3aa: CASRERSESSGANVLTF
CDR3nt: TGTGCCAGCAGGGAGCGGAGCGAGAGCTCTGGGGCCAACGTCCTGACTTTC

d_gene: TRBD1
len: 16
abundance: NA
v_gene: TRBV7-6
j_gene: TRBJ2-7
CDR3aa: CASSSKPGQGWYEQYF
CDR3nt: TGTGCCAGCAGCTCCAAACCGGGACAGGGGTGGTACGAGCAGTACTTC

d_gene: NA
len: 12
abundance: few
v_gene: TRBV5-1
j_gene: TRBJ2-7
CDR3aa: CASRPERGEQYF
CDR3nt: TGCGCCAGCAGGCCGGAACGGGGAGAGCAGTACTTC

d_gene: TRBD2
len: 19
abundance: NA
v_gene: TRBV13
j_gene: TRBJ2-3
CDR3aa: CASSRRKGLARSSTDTQYF
CDR3nt: TGTGCCAGCAGCCGGAGGAAGGGACTAGCGAGATCTAGCACAGATACGCAGTATTTT

d_gene: NA
len: 13
abundance: few
v_gene: TRBV27
j_gene: TRBJ1-1
CDR3aa: CASRLHQVAEAFF
CDR3nt: TGTGCCAGCAGACTCCACCAGGTAGCTGAAGCTTTCTTT

d_gene: TRBD2
len: 17
abundance: NA
v_gene: TRBV11-2
j_gene: TRBJ2-7
CDR3aa: CASSLAPDSGSSYEQYF
CDR3nt: TGTGCCAGCAGCTTAGCCCCTGACAGCGGGAGCTCCTACGAGCAGTACTTC

d_gene: NA
len: 11
abundance: NA
v_gene: TRBV7-9
j_gene: TRBJ1-2
CDR3aa: CASRQFYGYTF
CDR3nt: TGTGCCAGCAGACAGTTTTATGGCTACACCTTC

d_gene: NA
len: 15
abundance: NA
v_gene: TRBV29-1
j_gene: TRBJ2-1
CDR3aa: CSSGGGRGTYNEQFF
CDR3nt: TGCAGCTCTGGGGGTGGGCGGGGAACCTACAATGAGCAGTTCTTC

d_gene: NA
len: 16
abundance: NA
v_gene: TRBV5-6
j_gene: TRBJ2-6
CDR3aa: CASSLVDIPGANVLTF
CDR3nt: TGTGCCAGCAGCTTGGTTGACATTCCCGGGGCCAACGTCCTGACTTTC

d_gene: NA
len: 12
abundance: NA
v_gene: TRBV27
j_gene: TRBJ2-1
CDR3aa: CASRTTPRGQFF
CDR3nt: TGTGCCAGCAGAACAACCCCCCGGGGGCAGTTCTTC

d_gene: TRBD1
len: 15
abundance: NA
v_gene: TRBV30
j_gene: TRBJ2-7
CDR3aa: CAWGLKQGLLYEQYF
CDR3nt: TGTGCCTGGGGTCTAAAACAGGGGCTACTCTACGAGCAGTACTTC

d_gene: NA
len: 15
abundance: NA
v_gene: TRBV13
j_gene: TRBJ2-2
CDR3aa: CASRGTGSITGELFF
CDR3nt: TGTGCCAGCAGGGGTACAGGTTCTATCACCGGGGAGCTGTTTTTT

d_gene: TRBD1
len: 15
abundance: NA
v_gene: TRBV5-1
j_gene: TRBJ2-7
CDR3aa: CASSFSTGGIYEQYF
CDR3nt: TGCGCCAGCAGCTTTTCGACAGGGGGGATCTACGAGCAGTACTTC

d_gene: TRBD1
len: 13
abundance: NA
v_gene: TRBV30
j_gene: TRBJ2-7
CDR3aa: CAWTPGTGYEQYF
CDR3nt: TGTGCCTGGACCCCCGGGACAGGCTACGAGCAGTACTTC

d_gene: TRBD2
len: 15
abundance: NA
v_gene: TRBV11-2
j_gene: TRBJ2-1
CDR3aa: CASSLDPAGGGEQFF
CDR3nt: TGTGCCAGCAGCTTAGATCCAGCGGGAGGGGGCGAGCAGTTCTTC

d_gene: TRBD2
len: 14
abundance: NA
v_gene: TRBV5-1
j_gene: TRBJ2-1
CDR3aa: CASSLDTSGFEQFF
CDR3nt: TGCGCCAGCAGCTTGGACACTAGCGGGTTTGAGCAGTTCTTC

d_gene: TRBD1
len: 14
abundance: NA
v_gene: TRBV7-2
j_gene: TRBJ2-5
CDR3aa: CASSANRGEETQYF
CDR3nt: TGTGCCAGCAGCGCGAACAGGGGTGAAGAGACCCAGTACTTC

d_gene: NA
len: 13
abundance: NA
v_gene: TRBV5-6
j_gene: TRBJ2-4
CDR3aa: CASSLSAENIQYF
CDR3nt: TGTGCCAGCAGCTTGTCGGCAGAAAACATTCAGTACTTC

d_gene: TRBD2
len: 18
abundance: NA
v_gene: TRBV5-6
j_gene: TRBJ2-1
CDR3aa: CASSLGPYREGGTDEQFF
CDR3nt: TGTGCCAGCAGCTTGGGCCCCTACCGGGAGGGGGGCACTGACGAGCAGTTCTTC

d_gene: NA
len: 16
abundance: NA
v_gene: TRBV9
j_gene: TRBJ2-3
CDR3aa: CASSGGLAASTDTQYF
CDR3nt: TGTGCCAGCAGCGGAGGACTGGCCGCTAGCACAGATACGCAGTATTTT

d_gene: NA
len: 12
abundance: NA
v_gene: TRBV28
j_gene: TRBJ2-7
CDR3aa: CASNEGLYEQYF
CDR3nt: TGTGCCAGCAATGAGGGACTCTACGAGCAGTACTTC

d_gene: NA
len: 16
abundance: NA
v_gene: TRBV23-1
j_gene: TRBJ2-1
CDR3aa: CASSPPRGGRSNEQFF
CDR3nt: TGCGCCAGCAGCCCCCCGAGGGGCGGGCGGAGCAATGAGCAGTTCTTC

d_gene: NA
len: 15
abundance: NA
v_gene: TRBV30
j_gene: TRBJ2-3
CDR3aa: CAWSVRVALTSTQYF
CDR3nt: TGTGCCTGGAGTGTACGCGTAGCCCTAACGTCTACGCAGTATTTT

d_gene: TRBD2
len: 15
abundance: once
v_gene: TRBV11-2
j_gene: TRBJ2-1
CDR3aa: CASSLMRLAGSEQFF
CDR3nt: TGTGCCAGCAGCTTAATGAGGCTAGCGGGATCTGAGCAGTTCTTC

d_gene: NA
len: 14
abundance: NA
v_gene: TRBV6-5
j_gene: TRBJ2-7
CDR3aa: CASSYGRGSYEQYF
CDR3nt: TGTGCCAGCAGTTACGGTAGGGGATCCTACGAGCAGTACTTC

d_gene: NA
len: 15
abundance: once
v_gene: TRBV10-3
j_gene: TRBJ2-7
CDR3aa: CAISESWTATYEQYF
CDR3nt: TGTGCCATCAGTGAGTCATGGACAGCTACCTACGAGCAGTACTTC

d_gene: NA
len: 16
abundance: NA
v_gene: TRBV2
j_gene: TRBJ1-5
CDR3aa: CASSEARSRGNQPQHF
CDR3nt: TGTGCCAGCAGTGAAGCGAGATCGAGGGGGAATCAGCCCCAGCATTTT

d_gene: NA
len: 15
abundance: NA
v_gene: TRBV19
j_gene: TRBJ2-7
CDR3aa: CASSILWQGTYEQYF
CDR3nt: TGTGCCAGTAGTATTCTTTGGCAGGGGACCTACGAGCAGTACTTC

d_gene: TRBD1
len: 15
abundance: NA
v_gene: TRBV28
j_gene: TRBJ1-5
CDR3aa: CASSPRGTGNQPQHF
CDR3nt: TGTGCCAGCAGTCCTAGGGGGACAGGCAATCAGCCCCAGCATTTT

d_gene: TRBD1
len: 15
abundance: NA
v_gene: TRBV18
j_gene: TRBJ1-5
CDR3aa: CASSKAQGANQPQHF
CDR3nt: TGTGCCAGCTCCAAAGCCCAGGGGGCCAATCAGCCCCAGCATTTT